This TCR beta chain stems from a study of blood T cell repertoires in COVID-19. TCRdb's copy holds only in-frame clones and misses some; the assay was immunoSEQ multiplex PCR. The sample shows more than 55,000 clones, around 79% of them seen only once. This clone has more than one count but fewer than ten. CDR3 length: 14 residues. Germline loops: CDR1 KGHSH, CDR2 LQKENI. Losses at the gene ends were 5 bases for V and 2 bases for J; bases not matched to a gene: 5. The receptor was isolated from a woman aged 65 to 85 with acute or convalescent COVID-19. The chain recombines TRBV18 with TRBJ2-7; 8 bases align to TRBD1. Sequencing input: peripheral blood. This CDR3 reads CASSSSGQAYEQYV. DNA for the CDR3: TGTGCCAGCTCATCTTCGGGACAGGCCTACGAGCAGTACGTC.